The 28 T cell receptor beta chains below come from one sample, sequenced in a study of neoadjuvant nivolumab and ipilimumab in lung cancer. The assay was immunoSEQ multiplex PCR, and TCRdb's table has in-frame clones only and misses some. The sample records 6,000 to 8,500 clones, roughly 88% being singletons. The sample in question was tumor tissue, obtained after neoadjuvant nivolumab, alone or with ipilimumab, at or shortly before surgery. The source of these receptors is an adult with non-small cell lung cancer.

J is TRBJ2-7 and V is TRBV5-1, with D maybe TRBD2 (5 bases). This CDR3 is built from 15 residues. Deletions cut 0 bases from V and 4 bases from J, with 14 bases between. The germline gives CDR1 SGHRS, CDR2 YFSETQ. The CDR3 region is CASSLGVGKGYEQYF. The CDR3 bases are TGCGCCAGCAGCTTGGGGGTCGGGAAAGGGTACGAGCAGTACTTC.

The chain couples TRBV5-1 to TRBJ2-7; TRBD1 is a possible D gene (6 bases). The ends were cut back, 1 base at V and 0 bases at J, with 14 bases in the middle. Germline assignment: CDR1 SGHRS and CDR2 YFSETQ. The CDR3 totals 16 residues. The CDR3 DNA sequence: TGCGCCAGCAGCTTGAATTTAGGGGGAAGCTCCTACGAGCAGTACTTC. It codes for CASSLNLGGSSYEQYF.

This clone showed up just a few times. This chain joins TRBV11-2 and TRBJ2-7, with a tentative D call TRBD1 (6 bases). Germline assignment: CDR1 SGHAT and CDR2 FQNNGV. The CDR3 contains 14 residues. V was shortened by 5 bases and J by 7 bases, with 18 bases between the two germline ends. The CDR3 DNA reads as TGTGCCAGCAGCATGACAGGTTCTGGGCAAGAGCAGTACTTC. Amino acids: CASSMTGSGQEQYF.

The chain couples TRBV2 to TRBJ2-3, with a possible D match to TRBD1 (6 bases). From germline, CDR1 is SNHLY and CDR2 FYNNEI. The CDR3 runs to 13 residues. Trimming took 8 bases from V and 4 from J, leaving 13 bases between them. CDR3 protein: CASRTGLSDTQYF. DNA for the CDR3: TGTGCCAGCCGTACAGGGTTGTCAGATACGCAGTATTTT.

The genes are TRBV27 and TRBJ2-2, with D unclear. The germline V gene has CDR1 MNHEY and CDR2 SMNVEV (reference sequence). V shed 4 bases and J shed 1 base, with 7 bases lying between them. The CDR3 extends over 14 amino acids. The CDR3 DNA reads TGTGCCAGCAGTTCGGACGAGAACACCGGGGAGCTGTTTTTT. As protein: CASSSDENTGELFF.

CDR3 sequence (DNA): TGTGCCAGCAAGCGACAGACCGACTATGGCTACACCTTC. Translated, it gives CASKRQTDYGYTF. This sequence joins TRBV5-5 and TRBJ1-2, with TRBD1 as a possible D gene (5 bases). The V gene lost 6 bases and the J gene lost 3 bases, with 12 bases spanning the gap. Germline loops: CDR1 SGHKS, CDR2 YYEKEE (reference sequence). This CDR3 comprises 13 residues.

The rearrangement joins TRBV18 to TRBJ2-7; D may be TRBD1 (5 bases). Trimming took 4 bases from V and 2 from J, leaving 9 bases between them. The germline gives CDR1 KGHSH, CDR2 LQKENI. The length of the CDR3 is 13 residues. The CDR3 loop reads CASSQDIAYEQYF. The CDR3 nucleotides are TGTGCCAGCTCACAGGACATTGCCTACGAGCAGTACTTC.

V usage is TRBV5-4 and J usage is TRBJ1-1; D perhaps matches TRBD1 (6 bases). This CDR3 is built from 14 residues. The germline V gene has CDR1 SGHNT and CDR2 YYREEE (reference sequence). Deletions cut 1 base from V and 4 bases from J, with 11 bases between. The CDR3 DNA sequence: TGTGCCAGCAGCTTGACAGGGATGGGCACTGAAGCTTTCTTT. Amino acid sequence: CASSLTGMGTEAFF.

V usage is TRBV29-1 and J usage is TRBJ2-5; 9 bases are a match to TRBD2. V was clipped by 2 bases and J by 4 bases; unmatched bases: 5. CDR3 length equals 14 residues. Germline values: CDR1 SQVTM, CDR2 ANQGSEA. The DNA for the CDR3 is TGCAGCGTTGAACTAGCGGGGACGGTAGAGACCCAGTACTTC. This encodes CSVELAGTVETQYF.

The chain has TRBV7-2 and TRBJ2-1; D is possibly TRBD2 (5 bases). Looked up from germline, CDR1 is SGHTA and CDR2 is FQGNSA. The CDR3 is 18 amino acids. V shed 3 bases and J shed 8 bases, with 26 bases lying between them. The CDR3 loop is CASSFAKARASQFHEQFF. The CDR3 DNA is TGTGCCAGCAGCTTCGCTAAGGCTCGAGCTAGCCAGTTCCATGAGCAGTTCTTC.

This sequence joins TRBV5-1 and TRBJ1-2; 7 positions agree with TRBD1. V lost 4 bases to trimming and J lost 4 bases; unmatched junction nucleotides: 7. The CDR3 runs 14 residues. Germline V gives CDR1 SGHRS, CDR2 YFSETQ. The CDR3 sequence: CASSPLQGPYGYTF. CDR3 DNA: TGCGCCAGCAGCCCTTTACAGGGGCCCTATGGCTACACCTTC.

The chain carries TRBV18 and TRBJ1-2, with a tentative D call TRBD1 (5 bases). Looked up from germline, CDR1 is KGHSH and CDR2 is LQKENI. The length of the CDR3 is 12 residues. V lost 5 bases and J lost 4, with 8 bases in between. CDR3 sequence: CASSRGGYGYTF. In DNA, the CDR3 is TGTGCCAGCTCAAGGGGCGGCTATGGCTACACCTTC.

This sequence joins TRBV5-1 and TRBJ2-2, with D possibly being TRBD1 or TRBD2 (5 bases each). V lost 9 bases, J lost 4 bases, and 16 bases lay in between. The CDR3 spans 14 residues. Germline assignment: CDR1 SGHRS and CDR2 YFSETQ. This CDR3 reads CATGRGSGTGELFF. The CDR3 DNA sequence: TGCGCCACGGGACGAGGGTCGGGCACCGGGGAGCTGTTTTTT. Full variable domain (missing parts from reference TRBV5-1 and TRBJ2-2): KAGVTQTPRYLIKTRGQQVTLSCSPISGHRSVSWYQQTPGQGLQFLFEYFSETQRNKGNFPGRFSGRQFSNSRSEMNVSTLELGDSALYLCATGRGSGTGELFFGEGSRLTVL.

This clone appeared a single time. The chain carries TRBV10-3 and TRBJ2-5; the match to TRBD1 covers 11 bases. The germline gives CDR1 ENHRY, CDR2 SYGVKD. The CDR3 extends over 15 amino acids. The J segment lost 5 bases and the V segment lost 5 bases, leaving 7 bases of the junction unmatched. CDR3 bases: TGTGCCATCAGTACTGGACAGGGGGCGGTTGAGACCCAGTACTTC. It is translated as CAISTGQGAVETQYF.

V is TRBV25-1 and J is TRBJ1-6, with D possibly matching TRBD1 (5 bases). The CDR3 extends over 14 amino acids. Trimming removed 3 bases at V and 7 bases at J, with 10 bases between. CDR1 is MGHDK, CDR2 SYGVNS, per germline. The DNA for the CDR3 is TGTGCCAGCAGTGAGGAACAGGAAAATTCACCCCTCCACTTT. Protein product: CASSEEQENSPLHF.

In its sample, this clone was seen a few times. The chain uses TRBV9 and TRBJ1-6; D is unclear. This CDR3 is built from 14 residues. Per germline, CDR1 SGDLS and CDR2 YYNGEE. Trimming removed 0 bases from V and 6 bases from J, with 7 bases in between. The CDR3 protein is CASSVEWGNSPLHF. The CDR3 DNA reads as TGTGCCAGCAGCGTAGAGTGGGGTAATTCACCCCTCCACTTT.

The chain is built from TRBV4-3 and TRBJ2-3; 8 bases are shared with TRBD1. CDR3 size: 18 residues. The ends lost 1 base at V and 5 bases at J; junction bases unmatched: 14. CDR1 and CDR2 (germline): LGHNA, YSLEER. The DNA of the CDR3 is TGCGCCAGCAGCCAAGTCCTACTGGTCGGACAGGGTGGAGATACGCAGTATTTT. Protein: CASSQVLLVGQGGDTQYF.

The chain uses TRBV2 and TRBJ1-5; D not certain. The CDR3 is 13 residues long. Germline CDR1 and CDR2: SNHLY and FYNNEI. V was pared by 1 base and J by 7 bases, with 8 bases between. The CDR3 coding sequence is TGTGCCAGCAGTGAAGAATCTAGACAGCCCCAGCATTTT. Encoded protein: CASSEESRQPQHF.

This clone was counted between two and nine times. The chain's CDR3 is CASSLEGRVTTYTF. The CDR3 DNA sequence: TGTGCCAGCAGCTTAGAGGGAAGAGTAACTACCTACACCTTC. The gene calls are TRBV7-9 and TRBJ1-2; D is ambiguous. The V end lost 1 base, the J end lost 10 bases, and 16 bases lay between the germline ends. The CDR3 extends over 14 amino acids. CDR1 and CDR2 (germline): SEHNR, FQNEAQ (reference sequence).

The chain couples TRBV6-1 to TRBJ1-5; 8 nucleotides agree with TRBD1. Looked up from germline, CDR1 is MNHNS and CDR2 is SASEGT. CDR3 length: 15 amino acids. Trimming removed 2 bases from V and 4 bases from J; junction bases left unmatched: 4. The CDR3 region is CASSERTGQNQPQHF. The CDR3 DNA is TGTGCCAGCAGTGAAAGGACAGGGCAAAATCAGCCCCAGCATTTT.

This chain links TRBV19 with TRBJ1-6, with TRBD1 matching over 8 bases. V lost 4 bases, J lost 7 bases, and 3 bases stayed unmatched. CDR1 is LNHDA and CDR2 is SQIVND in the germline V gene (reference sequence). This CDR3 is 14 amino acids long. CDR3 sequence (DNA): TGTGCCAGTAGTACGACAGGGGTGAATTCACCCCTCCACTTT. Protein: CASSTTGVNSPLHF.

This chain joins TRBV7-3 and TRBJ1-1; D is unclear. Germline loops: CDR1 SGHTA, CDR2 FQGTGA. V gave up 2 bases and J gave up 2 bases, with 9 bases separating them. This CDR3 is built from 14 residues. The CDR3 bases are TGTGCCAGCAGCTTAGGACTCCAAAACACTGAAGCTTTCTTT. Amino acids: CASSLGLQNTEAFF.

The chain is built from TRBV19 and TRBJ1-6; weak D call: TRBD1 (5 bases). V lost 4 bases to trimming and J lost 7 bases, with 17 bases between them. CDR1 and CDR2 from the germline V gene are LNHDA and SQIVND (reference sequence). The CDR3 consists of 16 residues. The DNA of the CDR3 is TGTGCCAGTAGTACCCGACCCGCAGGGCAGAATTCACCCCTCCACTTT. It translates to CASSTRPAGQNSPLHF.

The rearrangement uses TRBV2 and TRBJ1-5, with 12 bases matching TRBD1. The CDR3 is 15 residues long. The junction had 4 bases not matched to a gene; V was cut back by 6 bases and J by 4 bases. From germline, CDR1 is SNHLY and CDR2 FYNNEI. The CDR3 reads CASSGDRGLNQPQHF. CDR3 sequence (DNA): TGTGCCAGCAGCGGGGACAGGGGGCTTAATCAGCCCCAGCATTTT.

As concerns this clone: An end of the junction does not agree with germline; a read error may underlie this. The chain couples TRBV5-4 to TRBJ2-5, with 8 bases lining up with TRBD2. Germline values: CDR1 SGHNT, CDR2 YYREEE (reference sequence). The CDR3 totals 13 residues. The CDR3 is CASSLAGGETQYF. The CDR3 nucleotides read TGTGCCAGCAGTTTGGCGGGGGGTGAGACCCAGTACTTC.

The chain couples TRBV7-9 to TRBJ1-1, with D unclear. In germline, CDR1 is SEHNR, CDR2 FQNEAQ (reference sequence). The CDR3 covers 13 residues. V was shortened by 6 bases and J by 1 base, with 9 bases between the two germline ends. Written as DNA, the CDR3 is TGTGCCAGCAGGCTCTACGAGAACACTGAAGCTTTCTTT. Protein: CASRLYENTEAFF.

The chain uses TRBV5-3 and TRBJ2-3; 7 nucleotides align to TRBD2. TRBV5-3 is an ORF; its function is uncertain. This CDR3 spans 16 amino acids. V lost 5 bases, J lost 2 bases, and 11 bases stayed unmatched. For the CDR3, the DNA is TGTGCCAGAAGTTTGCCGGCGGGAGTGTACACAGATACGCAGTATTTT. It specifies CARSLPAGVYTDTQYF.

The V and J genes are TRBV5-1 and TRBJ1-1; D possibly corresponds to TRBD1 (5 bases). The CDR3 extends over 16 amino acids. Trimming removed 2 bases from V and 0 bases from J, with 14 bases in between. Germline V gives CDR1 SGHRS, CDR2 YFSETQ. DNA for the CDR3: TGCGCCAGCAGCTTCGAGACGGGGGGTATGAACACTGAAGCTTTCTTT. Amino acid sequence: CASSFETGGMNTEAFF.